This is a list of T cell receptor beta chains from one sample in a study of cytomegalovirus exposure and HLA in healthy donors. Clones were read by immunoSEQ multiplex PCR, and TCRdb kept only the in-frame ones, dropping some. The sample contains 65,000 to 70,000 clones, around 80% of which appear only once. What was sequenced was PBMCs. These receptors all stem from a woman in her thirties in good health and CMV-seropositive. The CDR3 runs from the conserved cysteine through the conserved F or W. The order of the fields is clone size, D gene, V gene, J gene, CDR3 DNA, CDR3 protein. D genes are given only for firm matches. Some rows mark clone size as missing; the rest say once, few, many or name a class of expanded clone.

>.|TRBD1|TRBV5-8|TRBJ2-7
TGTGCCAGCAGCTTGGTCGCTACAGGGGGGTACTACGAGCAGTACTTC
CASSLVATGGYYEQYF
>.|TRBD2|TRBV5-6|TRBJ2-1
TGTGCCAGCAGCTCAACTAGCGGGCCCACCAATGAGCAGTTCTTC
CASSSTSGPTNEQFF
>once|TRBD1|TRBV6-5|TRBJ2-3
TGTGCCAGCAGGGGACAGCTCTTGACAGATACGCAGTATTTT
CASRGQLLTDTQYF
>.|.|TRBV7-9|TRBJ2-7
TGTGCCAGCAGCTCCCTCGGCGAGCAGTACTTC
CASSSLGEQYF
>.|.|TRBV6-5|TRBJ2-2
TGTGCCAGCAGTTCACTCACCGGGGAGCTGTTTTTT
CASSSLTGELFF
>.|.|TRBV13|TRBJ2-2
TGTGCCAGCAGCCCTGAGGACTCCACCGGGGAGCTGTTTTTT
CASSPEDSTGELFF
>.|TRBD2|TRBV29-1|TRBJ2-5
TGCAGCGCCCCGGGACTAGCGGGTGGTTCACAAGAGACCCAGTACTTC
CSAPGLAGGSQETQYF
>.|TRBD2|TRBV29-1|TRBJ2-5
TGCAGCGTTGAAATTGAGGGAGGGAAAGAGACCCAGTACTTC
CSVEIEGGKETQYF
>once|TRBD1|TRBV9|TRBJ2-6
TGTGCCAGCAGCCCCTGGGACAGGGCCGGGGGTGGGGCCAACGTCCTGACTTTC
CASSPWDRAGGGANVLTF
>.|.|TRBV11-2|TRBJ2-3
TGTGCCAGCAGCTTAGAGGCGAGGGCCGTTAGAGATACGCAGTATTTT
CASSLEARAVRDTQYF
>.|TRBD1|TRBV25-1|TRBJ2-3
TGTGCCAGCAGTGAACGGAACAGGGGGAGGCAGTATTTT
CASSERNRGRQYF
>.|.|TRBV27|TRBJ1-1
TGTGCCAGCAGTTTATCGCTAGGGGCCAGCGGGACTGAAGCTTTCTTT
CASSLSLGASGTEAFF
>.|.|TRBV4-2|TRBJ2-2
TGTGCCAGCAGCCGTATATCCGGGAGCAACACCGGGGAGCTGTTTTTT
CASSRISGSNTGELFF
>.|.|TRBV6-5|TRBJ2-3
TGTGCCAGCAGTCTCGACAGTTATACGCAGTATTTT
CASSLDSYTQYF
>.|.|TRBV25-1|TRBJ1-4
TGTGCCAGCAGCCTTAGAGGAGAAAAACTGTTTTTT
CASSLRGEKLFF
>.|TRBD2|TRBV11-2|TRBJ2-5
TGTGCCAGCAGCTTGGGACTAGCGGGAGGGGAGACCCAGTACTTC
CASSLGLAGGETQYF
>.|TRBD2|TRBV7-8|TRBJ2-5
TGTGCCAGCAGCTTAGTACTAGCGGGGGGAGAGGGGGAGACCCAGTACTTC
CASSLVLAGGEGETQYF
>.|TRBD1|TRBV5-1|TRBJ1-3
TGCGCCAGCAGCTCCCAGGGGGCTGGAAACACCATATATTTT
CASSSQGAGNTIYF
>once|.|TRBV6-4|TRBJ2-1
TGTGCCAGCAGTGGCGACCGGACTGCACGGGATGAGCAGTTCTTC
CASSGDRTARDEQFF
>.|TRBD2|TRBV7-2|TRBJ2-3
TGTGCCAGCAGCCTCCGGAGGGGCGGGAGAACCACAGATACGCAGTATTTT
CASSLRRGGRTTDTQYF
>few|.|TRBV30|TRBJ2-3
TGTGCCTGGAGTGTAGGGGGGGGCACAGATACGCAGTATTTT
CAWSVGGGTDTQYF
>.|TRBD2|TRBV5-4|TRBJ2-7
TGTGCCAGCAGCCCTGCCGGGGGGGGGTCCTACGAGCAGTACTTC
CASSPAGGGSYEQYF